This entry describes one T cell receptor (beta chain). This entry belongs to a study of blood T cell repertoires in COVID-19. Looking at the study overall: COVID-19 samples from acute and convalescent phases originated in the United States, Italy and Spain. The analysed material was cDNA or gDNA that came from T cells, B-cell-depleted T cells, or PBMCs.

Methods used by the authors: How many nucleated cells were present was estimated from reference gene primer amplification. TCRdb's table, derived via immunoSEQ multiplex PCR, lists solely in-frame clones and lacks some. That table furnishes V, J and clone size, whereas the DNA furnished D and trimming. Altogether under 60,000 clones are present, around 80% being singletons, with the ten largest covering 8.8%. The CDR3 is made up of 16 amino acids. V lost 5 bases and J lost 1; bases outside the gene matches: 11. Germline assignment: CDR1 MNHEY and CDR2 SVGEGT. The receptor was derived from a man aged 55 to 70 with acute or convalescent COVID-19. Input material: peripheral blood. The chain joins TRBV6-2 or TRBV6-3 to TRBJ2-7, with 7 positions matching TRBD2. The CDR3 reads CASSLFPPGGSYEQYF. CDR3 bases: TGTGCCAGCAGTCTCTTCCCTCCGGGGGGTTCCTACGAGCAGTACTTC.